The rows below give T cell receptor beta chains drawn from one sample of a study of blood T cell repertoires in COVID-19. Clones were sequenced by immunoSEQ multiplex PCR, and TCRdb holds only the in-frame ones, with some missing. The sample carries roughly 330,000 clones, 80% to 90% recorded once. Sample: PBMCs or T cells enriched from blood (not recorded which). The receptors stem from a man aged 25-45 years who had recovered from COVID-19. CDR3s leave out the opening cysteine and the closing phenylalanine or tryptophan.

j_call	v_call	cdr3_aa
TRBJ2-7	TRBV4-1	ASSQASSYEQY
TRBJ2-2	TRBV11-2	ASSPTSGGASELF
TRBJ2-1	TRBV7-9	ASSLGGPNEQF
TRBJ2-1	TRBV27	ASSPKWTAYNEQF
TRBJ1-5	TRBV28	ASSLIWDSQPQH
TRBJ2-3	TRBV2	ASRGGDTSTDTQY
TRBJ1-2	TRBV12-3/TRBV12-4	ASSLGQGDGYT
TRBJ2-7	TRBV2	ASSRGRGSYEQY
TRBJ1-1	TRBV4-2	ASSQPPGQWNTEAF
TRBJ2-1	TRBV3-1/TRBV3-2	ASSQEPLTSGGLEQF
TRBJ2-3	TRBV5-5	ASSFGGGPPDTQY
TRBJ2-7	TRBV6-5	ASSYSREPGTLEQY
TRBJ2-5	TRBV5-1	ASSFSPGGSEETQY
TRBJ2-5	TRBV5-4	ASSFWAGGKAGETQY
TRBJ2-5	TRBV18	ASSPGLTQETQY
TRBJ2-1	TRBV28	ASTRPSGGINEQF
TRBJ1-6	TRBV19	ASSTDQGYYNSPLH
TRBJ2-5	TRBV6-1	ASSEWGLAGEILYLETQY
TRBJ1-1	TRBV30	AWSRLNTEAF
TRBJ2-7	TRBV30	AWSVAGQGVYEQY
TRBJ1-6	TRBV5-1	ASSLVQGNSPLH
TRBJ1-2	TRBV9	ASNAGHNYGYT
TRBJ1-1	TRBV5-5	ASSLYGDTEAF
TRBJ2-5	TRBV11-3	ASSNTPQETQY
TRBJ2-1	TRBV28	ASSSPWPGEQF
TRBJ1-6	TRBV29-1	SALDRGNSPLH
TRBJ1-2	TRBV28	ASSLYDRGLDYGYT
TRBJ2-7	TRBV5-1	ASSFGTGSYEQY
TRBJ1-1	TRBV6-5	ASSYSGGNTEAF
TRBJ2-5	TRBV5-4	ASSLESNSGETQY
TRBJ2-5	TRBV9	ASSVEGTGQETQY
TRBJ1-5	TRBV28	ASSDRQGGNQPQH
TRBJ2-7	TRBV29-1	SVEVQESYEQY
TRBJ1-3	TRBV5-1	ASSLDGYRAMHPTSSGNTIY
TRBJ1-1	TRBV2	ASSVQGNTEAF
TRBJ1-5	TRBV19	DTPVWGLGSNQPQH
TRBJ2-5	TRBV28	ASSRGGHQETQY
TRBJ2-1	TRBV27	ASSLVYSGGYNEQF
TRBJ1-1	TRBV16	ASSQSANTEAF
TRBJ2-1	TRBV6-5	ANIRGPYNEQF
TRBJ1-1	TRBV27	ASSTTRGAEAF
TRBJ2-5	TRBV5-1	ASSLRGGPEETQY
TRBJ2-3	TRBV28	ASQRGQGAVDTQY
TRBJ2-7	TRBV10-1	ASSVQGAGSYEQY
TRBJ2-5	TRBV5-4	ASSLGQGTHQETQY
TRBJ2-1	TRBV7-9	ASSSRRDEQF
TRBJ1-2	TRBV27	ASSTSSEGGYT
TRBJ2-5	TRBV13	ASSLDRGAKETQY
TRBJ1-1	TRBV28	ASSPFLGTEAF
TRBJ1-5	TRBV27	ASSLYPGLKPQH
TRBJ2-7	TRBV6-5	ASSIGTGVTYEQY
TRBJ2-5	TRBV7-2	ASSPRHAETQY